Detailed here is one T cell receptor beta chain. Its antigen is not identified. Brentuximab vedotin exposure varied, and every patient relapsed after autologous stem cell transplantation. Clones were read by immunoSEQ multiplex PCR, and TCRdb kept only the in-frame ones, dropping some. This repertoire shows tens of thousands of clones, around 90% found once; its top ten account for around 5%. The sample is drawn from a study of PD-1 blockade in classical Hodgkin lymphoma. Whole-study results and caveats: Baseline TCR diversity was reportedly lower in newly diagnosed patients than in healthy donors. It was reported as lower still in relapsed/refractory patients. CD4+ TCR diversity climbed significantly by C4D1, unlike CD8+ TCR diversity. Some patients started nivolumab under 1 year after ASCT, and they were excluded.

This specimen consisted of peripheral blood mononuclear cells (PBMCs), obtained before the second cycle of nivolumab. This sequence originates from a human donor with classical Hodgkin lymphoma.

The CDR3 loop reads CASSLGQGSEKLFF. DNA of the CDR3: TGCGCCAGCAGCTTGGGCCAAGGCTCCGAAAAACTGTTTTTT. The chain has TRBV5-1 and TRBJ1-4; D remains ambiguous. Deletions cut 0 bases from V and 8 bases from J, with 11 bases between. Germline V gene sequence: CDR1 SGHRS, CDR2 YFSETQ. The CDR3 length is 14 residues.